These T cell receptor beta chains were read from a single sample in a study of blood T cell repertoires in COVID-19. Here immunoSEQ multiplex PCR was the method, and the copy in TCRdb shows in-frame clones only, minus some. The data hold tens of thousands of clones, with approximately 86% observed a single time. Source material: peripheral blood. The receptor set was obtained from a woman aged 80 or older with active or convalescent COVID-19. Both conserved end residues are trimmed from each CDR3.

CDR3: ASSLRGGYGYT
J: TRBJ1-2
V: TRBV28

CDR3: AIGRTGGEGETQY
J: TRBJ2-5
V: TRBV10-3

CDR3: ASSLLYPLNEQF
J: TRBJ2-1
V: TRBV13

CDR3: AWSVGTGPKNIQY
J: TRBJ2-4
V: TRBV30

CDR3: ASSYKAGGDYEQY
J: TRBJ2-7
V: TRBV6-2/TRBV6-3

CDR3: ASTARGAPQH
J: TRBJ1-5
V: TRBV19

CDR3: ASRRQRDTYNEQF
J: TRBJ2-1
V: TRBV6-5

CDR3: ASSLSSGANNEQF
J: TRBJ2-1
V: TRBV5-1

CDR3: ASSPSGSKYEQY
J: TRBJ2-7
V: TRBV6-5

CDR3: ASSKGGQGLGNSPLH
J: TRBJ1-6
V: TRBV21-1

CDR3: ASSLDGGTEAF
J: TRBJ1-1
V: TRBV7-9

CDR3: ASSSGRGRNALEY
J: TRBJ2-7
V: TRBV11-3

CDR3: ASSIGQGDNQPQH
J: TRBJ1-5
V: TRBV19

CDR3: ASSPGQGAYNEQF
J: TRBJ2-1
V: TRBV5-1

CDR3: ASSFMRADTEAF
J: TRBJ1-1
V: TRBV7-2

CDR3: ASSLGPGSETQY
J: TRBJ2-5
V: TRBV5-5

CDR3: ASSIVGGAYEQY
J: TRBJ2-7
V: TRBV19

CDR3: ASSLAGGTVQPQH
J: TRBJ1-5
V: TRBV5-1

CDR3: ASSQDLLGNTIY
J: TRBJ1-3
V: TRBV3-1/TRBV3-2

CDR3: ASTMSRTGALSYNSPLH
J: TRBJ1-6
V: TRBV2

CDR3: ASSLERTLTEAF
J: TRBJ1-1
V: TRBV5-1

CDR3: ASSQAAGYYNSPLH
J: TRBJ1-6
V: TRBV3-1/TRBV3-2

CDR3: ASSQQGKRGETQY
J: TRBJ2-5
V: TRBV7-2

CDR3: ASGTGGNTEAF
J: TRBJ1-1
V: TRBV5-1

CDR3: AWSRDSSYEQY
J: TRBJ2-7
V: TRBV30

CDR3: AISEPKGLAGTDTQY
J: TRBJ2-3
V: TRBV10-3

CDR3: ASSPMGVQGKGYGYT
J: TRBJ1-2
V: TRBV18

CDR3: ASSQSGWAGEGNSPLH
J: TRBJ1-6
V: TRBV4-3

CDR3: ASSLDRVYNSPLH
J: TRBJ1-6
V: TRBV2

CDR3: ASSQYQGEAF
J: TRBJ1-1
V: TRBV3-1/TRBV3-2